This TCR beta chain derives from a study of shared clonotypes between healthy human individuals. The study, taken as a whole, reports: Rarefaction gave evidence that sorted-subset sequencing remained incomplete despite large depth. Researchers sampled only blood; tissue repertoires likely differ.

Here immunoSEQ multiplex PCR was the method, and the copy in TCRdb shows in-frame clones only, minus some. The table lists 2 million to 2.5 million clones, roughly 94% of them singletons. In regard to this clone: Antigen unknown.

It was CD45RO-negative cells, positively selected for CCR7, that made up naive CD8 cells, with terminally differentiated effector memory CD45RA+ cells excluded. This TCR came from a young man in good health. Sequenced material: naive CD8+ T cells sorted from blood.

The chain's CDR3 is CASSPPSGRSQYF. The CDR3 DNA reads TGTGCCAGCAGCCCACCAAGCGGGAGGTCGCAGTATTTT. The chain has TRBV6-5 and TRBJ2-3, with 9 nucleotides matching TRBD2. The CDR3 runs 13 residues. The V gene's germline CDR1 is MNHEY and CDR2 SVGAGI. V was clipped by 6 bases and J by 10 bases; unmatched bases: 8.